Listed below are T cell receptor beta chains from one sample, sequenced in a study of human T cells and chemical hapten exposure. TCRdb processed the RACE reads anew with MiXCR; each CDR3 protein has one entry. Among about 120,000 distinct CDR3 sequences, roughly 10% were seen once, and the ten largest hold 2% to 2.5%. The material sequenced was whole blood, taken in connection with sensitization to the hapten diphenylcyclopropenone (DPC). The receptors here all came from a woman aged 45 to 65 with alopecia areata. Some clones in this sample may be carry-over from other donors' samples. The CDR3 runs from the conserved cysteine through the conserved F or W. The order of the fields is J gene, clone size, D gene, V gene, CDR3 length, CDR3 protein, CDR3 DNA. D genes are given only for firm matches. Size values are once, few and many counts, or a class for expanded clones, and some rows have none.

J gene: TRBJ2-3; clone size: once; D gene: NA; V gene: TRBV11-2; CDR3 length: 16; CDR3 protein: CASSLGGCWCTDTQYF; CDR3 DNA: TGTGCCAGCAGCTTAGGGGGTTGTTGGTGCACAGATACGCAGTATTTT
J gene: TRBJ2-7; clone size: NA; D gene: NA; V gene: TRBV4-3; CDR3 length: 15; CDR3 protein: CASSQDPVISREQYF; CDR3 DNA: TGCGCCAGCAGCCAAGATCCGGTGATATCCCGCGAGCAGTACTTC
J gene: TRBJ2-3; clone size: many; D gene: NA; V gene: TRBV20-1; CDR3 length: 15; CDR3 protein: CSANTRKLSTDTQYF; CDR3 DNA: TGCAGTGCTAACACGCGGAAGCTAAGCACAGATACGCAGTATTTT
J gene: TRBJ1-4; clone size: few; D gene: NA; V gene: TRBV7-2; CDR3 length: 13; CDR3 protein: CASSPEVNEKLFF; CDR3 DNA: TGTGCCAGCAGCCCTGAAGTCAATGAAAAACTGTTTTTT
J gene: TRBJ1-4; clone size: NA; D gene: NA; V gene: TRBV6-5; CDR3 length: 15; CDR3 protein: CASRSLEPAKEKLFF; CDR3 DNA: TGTGCCAGCAGGTCTCTAGAGCCCGCCAAAGAAAAACTGTTTTTT
J gene: TRBJ2-7; clone size: NA; D gene: NA; V gene: TRBV28; CDR3 length: 13; CDR3 protein: CASSAVGSPAQYF; CDR3 DNA: TGTGCCAGCAGTGCCGTGGGCAGCCCAGCGCAGTACTTC
J gene: TRBJ1-2; clone size: NA; D gene: NA; V gene: TRBV9; CDR3 length: 17; CDR3 protein: CASSVDDGDGANYGYTF; CDR3 DNA: TGTGCCAGCAGCGTAGACGATGGGGATGGGGCTAACTATGGCTACACCTTC
J gene: TRBJ2-1; clone size: few; D gene: TRBD2; V gene: TRBV7-2; CDR3 length: 18; CDR3 protein: CASSSRLAGSGSYNEQFF; CDR3 DNA: TGTGCCAGCAGCTCTCGACTAGCGGGAAGCGGGTCCTACAATGAGCAGTTCTTC
J gene: TRBJ1-5; clone size: few; D gene: NA; V gene: TRBV20-1; CDR3 length: 15; CDR3 protein: CSARDDYRGNQPQHF; CDR3 DNA: TGCAGTGCTAGAGATGATTACAGGGGCAATCAGCCCCAGCATTTT
J gene: TRBJ2-1; clone size: few; D gene: TRBD2; V gene: TRBV2; CDR3 length: 15; CDR3 protein: CASSPLTSGRDEQFF; CDR3 DNA: TGTGCCAGCAGTCCCCTGACTAGCGGGAGGGATGAGCAGTTCTTC
J gene: TRBJ2-1; clone size: many; D gene: TRBD2; V gene: TRBV28; CDR3 length: 15; CDR3 protein: CASSTILAVYNEQFF; CDR3 DNA: TGTGCCAGCAGTACCATTCTAGCGGTTTACAATGAGCAGTTCTTC
J gene: TRBJ2-5; clone size: few; D gene: NA; V gene: TRBV5-1; CDR3 length: 14; CDR3 protein: CASSLAGVQETQYF; CDR3 DNA: TGCGCCAGCAGCTTGGCGGGGGTCCAAGAGACCCAGTACTTC
J gene: TRBJ2-1; clone size: NA; D gene: TRBD2; V gene: TRBV2; CDR3 length: 14; CDR3 protein: CAVGLARDWGEQFF; CDR3 DNA: TGTGCCGTAGGACTAGCGCGCGATTGGGGTGAGCAGTTCTTC
J gene: TRBJ1-1; clone size: many; D gene: NA; V gene: TRBV12-3/TRBV12-4; CDR3 length: 12; CDR3 protein: CASSSSYLEAFF; CDR3 DNA: TGTGCCAGCAGTTCCTCATACCTTGAAGCTTTCTTT
J gene: TRBJ2-3; clone size: NA; D gene: NA; V gene: TRBV12-3/TRBV12-4; CDR3 length: 15; CDR3 protein: CASSLGAGPTDTQYF; CDR3 DNA: TGTGCCAGCAGTTTAGGGGCAGGGCCGACAGATACGCAGTATTTT
J gene: TRBJ2-7; clone size: many; D gene: NA; V gene: TRBV30; CDR3 length: 14; CDR3 protein: CAWSVRGFSYEQYF; CDR3 DNA: TGTGCCTGGAGTGTACGTGGATTCTCCTACGAGCAGTACTTC
J gene: TRBJ2-7; clone size: few; D gene: NA; V gene: TRBV19; CDR3 length: 14; CDR3 protein: CASSMWGNQNEQYF; CDR3 DNA: TGTGCCAGTAGTATGTGGGGGAACCAAAACGAGCAGTACTTC
J gene: TRBJ2-3; clone size: few; D gene: TRBD2; V gene: TRBV15; CDR3 length: 18; CDR3 protein: CATSRDIVLAGQSNTQYF; CDR3 DNA: TGTGCCACCAGCAGAGATATAGTGCTAGCGGGACAGTCTAATACGCAGTATTTT
J gene: TRBJ2-3; clone size: few; D gene: NA; V gene: TRBV6-1; CDR3 length: 15; CDR3 protein: CARRPTLRRADTQYF; CDR3 DNA: TGTGCCAGACGGCCGACCCTAAGACGCGCAGATACGCAGTATTTT
J gene: TRBJ1-4; clone size: few; D gene: NA; V gene: TRBV12-3/TRBV12-4; CDR3 length: 14; CDR3 protein: CASSLGEYNEKLFF; CDR3 DNA: TGTGCCAGCAGTTTGGGTGAATATAATGAAAAACTGTTTTTT
J gene: TRBJ1-1; clone size: NA; D gene: NA; V gene: TRBV5-1; CDR3 length: 13; CDR3 protein: CASSSDTHTEAFF; CDR3 DNA: TGCGCCAGCAGCTCAGACACGCACACTGAAGCTTTCTTT
J gene: TRBJ1-1; clone size: NA; D gene: NA; V gene: TRBV18; CDR3 length: 14; CDR3 protein: CASSTEFRGTEAFF; CDR3 DNA: TGTGCCAGCTCCACTGAGTTTCGGGGGACTGAAGCTTTCTTT
J gene: TRBJ2-7; clone size: NA; D gene: NA; V gene: TRBV29-1; CDR3 length: 12; CDR3 protein: CSVFQGNHEQYF; CDR3 DNA: TGCAGCGTATTTCAGGGGAACCACGAGCAGTACTTC
J gene: TRBJ1-3; clone size: few; D gene: NA; V gene: TRBV12-3/TRBV12-4; CDR3 length: 14; CDR3 protein: CASTRWGLGNTIYF; CDR3 DNA: TGTGCCAGCACACGATGGGGTTTAGGAAACACCATATATTTT
J gene: TRBJ2-7; clone size: NA; D gene: TRBD2; V gene: TRBV12-5; CDR3 length: 17; CDR3 protein: CASGWSGTSGSDYEQYF; CDR3 DNA: TGTGCTAGTGGTTGGTCCGGGACTAGCGGGAGCGACTACGAGCAGTACTTC
J gene: TRBJ1-2; clone size: NA; D gene: TRBD1; V gene: TRBV7-2; CDR3 length: 11; CDR3 protein: CASTPGQDYTF; CDR3 DNA: TGTGCCAGCACCCCTGGACAGGACTACACCTTC
J gene: TRBJ1-4; clone size: many; D gene: NA; V gene: TRBV18; CDR3 length: 12; CDR3 protein: CASSPIGEKLFF; CDR3 DNA: TGTGCCAGCTCACCAATTGGGGAAAAACTGTTTTTT
J gene: TRBJ1-1; clone size: NA; D gene: NA; V gene: TRBV9; CDR3 length: 15; CDR3 protein: CASSLSGGLETEAFF; CDR3 DNA: TGTGCCAGCAGCCTATCCGGAGGGTTGGAGACTGAAGCTTTCTTT
J gene: TRBJ1-6; clone size: few; D gene: NA; V gene: TRBV2; CDR3 length: 15; CDR3 protein: CASSEYPGGNSPLHF; CDR3 DNA: TGTGCCAGCAGTGAATATCCCGGTGGCAATTCACCCCTCCACTTT
J gene: TRBJ2-3; clone size: many; D gene: NA; V gene: TRBV4-3; CDR3 length: 16; CDR3 protein: CASSPGGRGGTDTQYF; CDR3 DNA: TGCGCCAGCAGCCCAGGGGGGAGGGGAGGTACAGATACGCAGTATTTT
J gene: TRBJ1-5; clone size: many; D gene: NA; V gene: TRBV20-1; CDR3 length: 15; CDR3 protein: CSARRMGGDNQPQHF; CDR3 DNA: TGCAGTGCTAGGAGGATGGGTGGGGATAATCAGCCCCAGCATTTT
J gene: TRBJ1-5; clone size: few; D gene: NA; V gene: TRBV7-9; CDR3 length: 14; CDR3 protein: CASRGQGEGQPQHF; CDR3 DNA: TGTGCCAGCAGAGGGCAGGGTGAAGGTCAGCCCCAGCATTTT
J gene: TRBJ2-3; clone size: few; D gene: NA; V gene: TRBV3-1; CDR3 length: 11; CDR3 protein: CASSQVDTQYF; CDR3 DNA: TGTGCCAGCAGCCAGGTGGATACGCAGTATTTT
J gene: TRBJ2-1; clone size: NA; D gene: TRBD2; V gene: TRBV29-1; CDR3 length: 15; CDR3 protein: CSVETSGSSYNEQFF; CDR3 DNA: TGCAGCGTGGAGACTAGCGGGAGCTCCTACAATGAGCAGTTCTTC
J gene: TRBJ1-6; clone size: few; D gene: TRBD1; V gene: TRBV20-1; CDR3 length: 14; CDR3 protein: CSARRDRANSPLHF; CDR3 DNA: TGCAGTGCTCGCCGGGACAGGGCGAATTCACCCCTCCACTTT
J gene: TRBJ2-3; clone size: NA; D gene: NA; V gene: TRBV6-6; CDR3 length: 15; CDR3 protein: CASSGLGQFTDTQYF; CDR3 DNA: TGTGCCAGCAGTGGGTTAGGGCAATTCACAGATACGCAGTATTTT